This TCR beta chain was found in a study of post-analysis software for immune sequencing data. Study as a whole: Both relapsing-remitting and secondary progressive multiple sclerosis featured among the disease courses, as did progressive-relapsing multiple sclerosis.

Study-level points and caveats: About five TRBV segments were more frequent in patients than controls; TRBV5-6, TRBV5-1 and TRBV20-1 belonged to this group. Compared against controls, patients with multiple sclerosis displayed significantly lower normalized Chao1 diversity.

V shed 2 bases, J shed 4 bases, and the junction held 10 bases outside the gene matches. CDR1 SEHNR and CDR2 FQNEAQ come from the germline V gene (reference sequence). This CDR3 has 16 residues. This clonotype was seen only a few times. Its specificity is not known. cDNA libraries of TCR beta carried unique molecular identifiers. TCRdb redid the calling of the PCR reads with MiXCR, one entry per CDR3 protein. The sample lists hundreds of thousands of distinct CDR3 sequences; roughly three fifths were seen once. The chain couples TRBV7-9 to TRBJ1-2; 7 bases match TRBD1. This clonotype originated in a girl aged 2 to 9 with multiple sclerosis. Material for sequencing was blood. CDR3 sequence (DNA): TGTGCCAGCAGCTTATCCACAAGACAGGGACTCTATGGCTACACCTTC. Its protein is CASSLSTRQGLYGYTF.